This T cell receptor beta chain was recovered during a study of T cell changes during pregnancy in multiple sclerosis. The germline gives CDR1 SGHAT, CDR2 FQNNGV. The CDR3 has 16 amino acids. The ends were cut back, 4 bases at V and 6 bases at J, with 19 bases in the middle. This clone was found a few times. This table comes from immunoSEQ multiplex PCR, and its TCRdb copy is limited to in-frame clones, with some not included. The data show roughly 67,000 clones, about 89% seen once. The sequences come from peripheral blood, collected in the second trimester of pregnancy. The receptor comes from a female donor with multiple sclerosis, enrolled in a pregnancy study. V is TRBV11-2 and J is TRBJ1-3, with D perhaps TRBD1 (6 bases). The CDR3 coding sequence is TGTGCCAGCAGCTCCCCGAGTGGTGGGGGCGTAAACACCATATATTTT. Its translation is CASSSPSGGGVNTIYF. Based on the CDR3 plus reference TRBV11-2 and TRBJ1-3, the full variable domain is EAGVAQSPRYKIIEKRQSVAFWCNPISGHATLYWYQQILGQGPKLLIQFQNNGVVDDSQLPKDRFSAERLKGVDSTLKIQPAKLEDSAVYLCASSSPSGGGVNTIYFGEGSWLTVV.